This T cell receptor (beta chain) was profiled in a study of lymphopenia after photon versus proton radiotherapy. Between the trimmed V and J ends, which lost 1 base and 4 bases, there was a span of 15 bases. The germline CDR1 and CDR2 sequences are MGHRA and YSYEKL. This CDR3 region has 16 residues. Only in-frame clones appear in the TCRdb table, and some are missing; sequencing was by immunoSEQ multiplex PCR. The repertoire holds more than 15,000 clones, with under 90% as singletons. Study-level results: Larger post-nadir TCR diversity loss correlated inversely with survival in deceased patients.

To note about this clone: What it binds is not known.

This sample comprised peripheral blood, obtained from a patient treated with proton-based radiotherapy. The clonotype was recovered from a man between 65 and 85 years old with pancreatic cancer. This sequence joins TRBV4-1 and TRBJ2-3; TRBD2 is a possible D gene (5 bases). The CDR3 DNA follows: TGCGCCAGCAGCCAAGGGCTGTCTCAAGCGGCAGATACGCAGTATTTT. As protein: CASSQGLSQAADTQYF.